The present T cell receptor beta chain was sequenced within a study of metastatic and nonmetastatic thyroid tumors (dated by TCRdb to 2018 to 2020). About the investigation overall: Repertoires from peripheral blood and from tumor or nodule tissue samples of malignant and benign thyroid patients were compared.

Before undergoing thyroid surgery, none of the patients had been given any kind of treatment. Using T-cell receptor beta sequencing, the study looked back at clinical samples from patients collected from the early 2010s to the late 2010s. This clone has a count of ten or more. The specificity of this receptor is unknown. Within one base of it there is no much larger clone, and no base qualities were kept. CDR1 MGHRA and CDR2 YSYEKL were looked up in the germline V gene. From the cysteine through the phenylalanine, the CDR3 covers 15 amino acids. Of the read, only the CDR3 DNA is kept; its 45 bases are in frame from base 1. V and J lose 3 bases and 1 base, and a span of 12 bases separates them. To prepare the library, PCR was applied. The sequencing machine was an Illumina HiSeq 4000. High-throughput sequencing was used to profile the TCR beta-chain CDR3 region of every patient. The published analysis was carried out like this. Drawing on CDR3 differences between clinicopathological groups, the researchers built a classifier meant to tell apart patients with distant-metastatic papillary thyroid cancer. To measure repertoire diversity the researchers used the Shannon index, while the Morisita-Horn index served to gauge how similar the tumor and blood repertoires were. TCRdb reanalyzed the raw reads on its own, using fastp at Q25 for trimming and MiXCR for clone calling, and kept in-frame beta chains. None of the V and J calls come from the authors' own analysis; TCRdb made them. The sample data list 45,000 to 65,000 clones, and over 15% of these were observed just once. Roughly 3% of the sample rests with the top ten.

What the work shows at the level of the full study, not this receptor alone: In both blood and tumor samples, malignant tumors were reported to have significantly higher TCR beta diversity than benign nodules.

The V and J segments used are TRBV4-1 and TRBJ1-1; TRBD1 is a weak D gene call, 6 bases matching. Sequences were obtained from blood. This receptor was taken from a female donor with papillary thyroid cancer or a benign thyroid nodule (not recorded which). Some clones in this sample may be carry-over from other donors' samples. CDR3 protein: CASSHPIQGNTEAFF. The DNA sequence reads TGCGCCAGCAGCCATCCAATACAGGGGAACACTGAAGCTTTCTTT.